Listed here are 12 T cell receptor beta chains from one sample, sequenced in a study of T cell changes during pregnancy in multiple sclerosis. Generated by immunoSEQ multiplex PCR, the TCRdb table keeps only in-frame clones and is missing some. The sample shows 35,000 to 45,000 clones, 90% to 95% of them seen only once. The sample was CD4+ T cells from peripheral blood mononuclear cells, taken in the second trimester of pregnancy. These receptors all come from a female donor in good health, enrolled as a control in a pregnancy study.

The chain employs TRBV4-1 and TRBJ1-5; no reliable D call. The germline V gene encodes CDR1 MGHRA and CDR2 YSYEKL. CDR3 length: 13 residues. V shed 3 bases and J shed 7 bases, with 10 bases lying between them. The CDR3 DNA reads as TGCGCCAGCAGCCATACACTAGAACAGCCCCAGCATTTT. Protein: CASSHTLEQPQHF.

This chain connects TRBV5-1 to TRBJ2-1; 15 nucleotides line up with TRBD2. The junction had 10 bases not matched to a gene; V was cut back by 2 bases and J by 4 bases. The germline V gene encodes CDR1 SGHRS and CDR2 YFSETQ. The CDR3 consists of 19 residues. The CDR3 DNA reads TGCGCCAGCAGCTTCCGGACTAGCGGGGGGGCCTCACTTTACAATGAGCAGTTCTTC. This sequence encodes CASSFRTSGGASLYNEQFF.

The V and J genes are TRBV10-3 and TRBJ1-1, with TRBD1 matching 9 bases. The CDR3 is 13 amino acids. The V gene end was trimmed by 7 bases and the J gene end by 3 bases; junction bases not matched to a gene: 3. CDR1 and CDR2 (germline): ENHRY, SYGVKD. CDR3 nucleotides: TGTGCCATCATGCGGACAGGGGACACTGAAGCTTTCTTT. Amino acids: CAIMRTGDTEAFF.

In its sample, this clone was seen a few times. The chain is built from TRBV30 and TRBJ2-7, with 8 bases that match TRBD1. The V segment lost 3 bases and the J segment 4 bases; nucleotides outside the gene matches: 2. Looked up from germline, CDR1 is GTSNPN and CDR2 is SVGIG (reference sequence). CDR3 length: 12 residues. In DNA, the CDR3 is TGTGCCTGGAGCAGGGGGCCTTACGAGCAGTACTTC. Translating gives CAWSRGPYEQYF.

The chain joins TRBV4-1 to TRBJ2-6; 8 nucleotides match TRBD2. The CDR3 is 16 residues long. J lost 2 bases, V lost 0 bases, and 0 bases had no gene match. The germline V gene has CDR1 MGHRA and CDR2 YSYEKL. The CDR3 is CASSQEAGAGANVLTF. The CDR3, as DNA: TGCGCCAGCAGCCAAGAAGCGGGGGCTGGGGCCAACGTCCTGACTTTC.

As regards this clone: Other nucleotide sequences from this sample produce the same CDR3. The J gene is TRBJ1-1, the V gene TRBV6-5; 7 bases are shared with TRBD1. The germline V gene has CDR1 MNHEY and CDR2 SVGAGI. V trimming: 0 bases; J trimming: 0 bases; junction bases outside the gene matches: 4. The CDR3 is 16 amino acids. The CDR3 reads CASSYSGTVLNTEAFF. In nucleotides, the CDR3 is TGTGCCAGCAGTTACTCTGGGACAGTCCTGAACACTGAAGCTTTCTTT.

The sample holds one count of this clone. This sequence joins TRBV28 and TRBJ2-7; the match to TRBD2 covers 11 bases. The length of the CDR3 is 15 residues. The J segment lost 6 bases and the V segment lost 7 bases, leaving 11 bases of the junction unmatched. Germline CDR1 and CDR2: MDHEN and SYDVKM. The CDR3 sequence: CASTTIAGGQSEQYF. The CDR3 nucleotides are TGTGCCAGCACGACGATAGCGGGAGGGCAATCCGAGCAGTACTTC.

This clone came up a few times. The gene calls are TRBV5-6 and TRBJ2-1; TRBD1 aligns across 8 bases. V trimming: 3 bases; J trimming: 7 bases; junction bases outside the gene matches: 6. Germline CDR1 reads SGHDT; CDR2 reads YYEEEE. The CDR3 has 14 amino acids. CDR3 sequence: CASSWGQVGNEQFF. CDR3 bases: TGTGCCAGCAGCTGGGGACAGGTCGGGAATGAGCAGTTCTTC.

The CDR3 loop reads CASSTGTTSTGELFF. The CDR3 bases are TGTGCCAGCAGCACGGGGACTACCTCCACCGGGGAGCTGTTTTTT. The chain combines TRBV5-5 with TRBJ2-2; 7 bases line up with TRBD2. The CDR3 length is 15 residues. Losses at the gene ends were 4 bases for V and 4 bases for J; bases not matched to a gene: 7. Germline CDR1 SGHKS, CDR2 YYEKEE (reference sequence). Looking up the rest from reference TRBV5-5 and TRBJ2-2 gives the full variable domain: DAGVTQSPTHLIKTRGQQVTLRCSPISGHKSVSWYQQVLGQGPQFIFQYYEKEERGRGNFPDRFSARQFPNYSSELNVNALLLGDSALYLCASSTGTTSTGELFFGEGSRLTVL.

CDR3 residues: CASSTLGLAGDAEQFF. The DNA for the CDR3 is TGTGCCAGCAGCACCCTCGGACTAGCGGGAGATGCTGAGCAGTTCTTC. The rearrangement uses TRBV7-8 and TRBJ2-1, with TRBD2 matching 13 bases. Per germline, CDR1 SGHVS and CDR2 FQNEAQ. This CDR3 contains 16 residues. The V and J ends lost 5 bases and 9 bases, in that order; junction bases with no gene match: 10.

The table lists this clone with a few counts. The genes are TRBV19 and TRBJ2-1; 7 nucleotides align to TRBD2. Germline loops: CDR1 LNHDA, CDR2 SQIVND (reference sequence). Losses at the gene ends were 3 bases for V and 3 bases for J; bases not matched to a gene: 5. The CDR3 consists of 15 residues. The DNA for the CDR3 is TGTGCCAGTAGTATGCAGGCTAGCGGCTACAATGAGCAGTTCTTC. Translating it yields CASSMQASGYNEQFF.

This chain joins TRBV7-2 and TRBJ2-2; TRBD1 might be the D (5 bases). The V end lost 5 bases, the J end lost 9 bases, and 19 bases lay between the germline ends. The germline V gene has CDR1 SGHTA and CDR2 FQGNSA. CDR3 size: 15 residues. CDR3 loop: CASSVTTDRVRELFF. Here the CDR3 DNA reads TGTGCCAGCAGCGTAACGACAGATCGAGTCAGGGAGCTGTTTTTT.